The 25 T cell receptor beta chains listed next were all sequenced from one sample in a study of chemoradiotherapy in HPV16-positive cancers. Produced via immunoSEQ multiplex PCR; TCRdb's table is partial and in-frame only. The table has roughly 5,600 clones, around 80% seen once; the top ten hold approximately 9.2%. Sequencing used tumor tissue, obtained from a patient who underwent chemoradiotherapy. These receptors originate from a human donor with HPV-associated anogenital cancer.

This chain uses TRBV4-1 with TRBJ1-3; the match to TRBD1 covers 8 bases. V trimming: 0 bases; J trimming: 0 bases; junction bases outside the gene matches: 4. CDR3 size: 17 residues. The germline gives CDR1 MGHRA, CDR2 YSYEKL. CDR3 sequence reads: CASSQEQGGGSGNTIYF. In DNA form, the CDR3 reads TGCGCCAGCAGCCAAGAACAGGGGGGGGGCTCTGGAAACACCATATATTTT.

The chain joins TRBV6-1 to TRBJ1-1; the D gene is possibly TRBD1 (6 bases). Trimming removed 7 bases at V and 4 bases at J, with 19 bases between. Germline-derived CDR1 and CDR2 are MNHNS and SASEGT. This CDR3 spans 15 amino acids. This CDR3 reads CASTPRRLGGTEAFF. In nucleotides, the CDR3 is TGTGCCAGCACCCCCCGTCGTTTAGGGGGCACTGAAGCTTTCTTT.

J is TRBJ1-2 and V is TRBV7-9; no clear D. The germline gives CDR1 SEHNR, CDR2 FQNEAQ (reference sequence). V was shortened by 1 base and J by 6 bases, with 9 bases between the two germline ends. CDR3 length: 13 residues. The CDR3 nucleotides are TGTGCCAGCAGCTTAGGTTCCTTCGATGGCTACACCTTC. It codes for CASSLGSFDGYTF.

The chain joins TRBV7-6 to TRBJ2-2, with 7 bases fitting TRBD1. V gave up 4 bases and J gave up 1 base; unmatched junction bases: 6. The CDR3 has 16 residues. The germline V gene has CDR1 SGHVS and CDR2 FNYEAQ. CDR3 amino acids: CASSYSDRVNTGELFF. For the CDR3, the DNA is TGTGCCAGCAGCTACTCTGACAGGGTGAACACCGGGGAGCTGTTTTTT.

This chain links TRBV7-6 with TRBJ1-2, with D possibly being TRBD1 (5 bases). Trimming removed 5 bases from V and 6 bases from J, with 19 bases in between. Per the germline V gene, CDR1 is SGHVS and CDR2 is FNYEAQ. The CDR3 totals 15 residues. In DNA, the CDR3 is TGTGCCAGCAGCGAATACAGGATTTATGAGGATGGCTACACCTTC. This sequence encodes CASSEYRIYEDGYTF. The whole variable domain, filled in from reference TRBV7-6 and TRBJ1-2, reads GAGVSQSPRYKVTKRGQDVALRCDPISGHVSLYWYRQALGQGPEFLTYFNYEAQQDKSGLPNDRFSAERPEGSISTLTIQRTEQRDSAMYRCASSEYRIYEDGYTFGSGTRLTVV.

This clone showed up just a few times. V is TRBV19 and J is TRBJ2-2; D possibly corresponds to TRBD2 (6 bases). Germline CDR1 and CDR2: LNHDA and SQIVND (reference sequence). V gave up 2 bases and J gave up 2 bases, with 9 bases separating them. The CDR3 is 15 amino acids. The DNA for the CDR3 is TGTGCCAGTAGTATATACGGGGGTAACACCGGGGAGCTGTTTTTT. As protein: CASSIYGGNTGELFF.

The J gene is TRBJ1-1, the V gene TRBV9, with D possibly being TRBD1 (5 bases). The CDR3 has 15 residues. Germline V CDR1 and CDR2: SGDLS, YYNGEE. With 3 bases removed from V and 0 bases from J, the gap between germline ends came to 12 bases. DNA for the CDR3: TGTGCCAGCAGCGCTAGACAGTTTATGAACACTGAAGCTTTCTTT. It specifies CASSARQFMNTEAFF. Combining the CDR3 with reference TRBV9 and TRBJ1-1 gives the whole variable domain DSGVTQTPKHLITATGQRVTLRCSPRSGDLSVYWYQQSLDQGLQFLIQYYNGEERAKGNILERFSAQQFPDLHSELNLSSLELGDSALYFCASSARQFMNTEAFFGQGTRLTVV.

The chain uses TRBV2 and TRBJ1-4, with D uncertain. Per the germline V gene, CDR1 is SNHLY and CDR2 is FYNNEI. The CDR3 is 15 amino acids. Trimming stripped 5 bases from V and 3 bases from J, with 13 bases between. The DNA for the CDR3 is TGTGCCAGCAGTAAAAATAAGGGCCCTAATGAAAAACTGTTTTTT. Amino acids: CASSKNKGPNEKLFF.

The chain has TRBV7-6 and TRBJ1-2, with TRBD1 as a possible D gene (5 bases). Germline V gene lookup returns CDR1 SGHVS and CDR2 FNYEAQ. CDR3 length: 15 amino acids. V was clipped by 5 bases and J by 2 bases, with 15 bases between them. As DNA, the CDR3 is TGTGCCAGCAGCCCGGAGGCGGGGACCAACTATGGCTACACCTTC. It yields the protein CASSPEAGTNYGYTF.

The CDR3 loop reads CASSQDGGGTDTQYF. CDR3 in DNA: TGTGCCAGCAGCCAAGATGGGGGGGGCACAGATACGCAGTATTTT. The chain links TRBV4-2 to TRBJ2-3, with 7 bases fitting TRBD2. CDR1 and CDR2 from the germline V gene are LGHNA and YNFKEQ. The CDR3 has 15 residues. The ends lost 0 bases at V and 1 base at J; junction bases unmatched: 1.

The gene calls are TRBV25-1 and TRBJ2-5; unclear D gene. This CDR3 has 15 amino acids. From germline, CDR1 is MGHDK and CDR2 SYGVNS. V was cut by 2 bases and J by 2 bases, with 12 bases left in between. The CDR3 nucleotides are TGTGCCAGCAGTGAAACCTCTGGGTGGCAAGAGACCCAGTACTTC. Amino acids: CASSETSGWQETQYF.

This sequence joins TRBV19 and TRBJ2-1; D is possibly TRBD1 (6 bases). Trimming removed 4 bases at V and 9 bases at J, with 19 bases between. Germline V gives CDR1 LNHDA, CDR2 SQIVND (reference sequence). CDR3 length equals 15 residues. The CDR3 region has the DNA TGTGCCAGTAGTAGTCCCCATGGGGGCTTTGGTGAGCAGTTCTTC. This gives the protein CASSSPHGGFGEQFF.

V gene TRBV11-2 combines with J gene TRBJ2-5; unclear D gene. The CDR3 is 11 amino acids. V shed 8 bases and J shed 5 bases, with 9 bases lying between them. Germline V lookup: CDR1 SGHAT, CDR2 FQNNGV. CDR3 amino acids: CASEGWETQYF. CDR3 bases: TGTGCCAGCGAAGGCTGGGAGACCCAGTACTTC.

The CDR3 DNA sequence: TGTGCCAGCAGCTTAGCTACGAGGACTGAAGCTTTCTTT. It is translated as CASSLATRTEAFF. The chain recombines TRBV7-2 with TRBJ1-1; D uncertain. Germline V gene data show CDR1 as SGHTA and CDR2 as FQGNSA. The CDR3 is made up of 13 amino acids. Trimming cost V 0 bases and J 5 bases, with 7 bases left between them.

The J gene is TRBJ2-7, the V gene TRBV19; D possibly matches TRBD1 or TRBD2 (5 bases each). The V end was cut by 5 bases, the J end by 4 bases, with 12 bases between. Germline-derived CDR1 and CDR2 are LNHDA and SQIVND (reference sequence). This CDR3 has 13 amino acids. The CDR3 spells CASSPGTAYEQYF. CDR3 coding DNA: TGTGCCAGTAGTCCCGGGACGGCTTACGAGCAGTACTTC.

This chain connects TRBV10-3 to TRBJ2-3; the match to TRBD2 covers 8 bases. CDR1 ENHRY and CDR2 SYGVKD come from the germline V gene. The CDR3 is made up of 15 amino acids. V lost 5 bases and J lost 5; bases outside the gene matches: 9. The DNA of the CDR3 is TGTGCCATCAGTTCCAGCGGGGGAGCGGAAGATACGCAGTATTTT. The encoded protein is CAISSSGGAEDTQYF.

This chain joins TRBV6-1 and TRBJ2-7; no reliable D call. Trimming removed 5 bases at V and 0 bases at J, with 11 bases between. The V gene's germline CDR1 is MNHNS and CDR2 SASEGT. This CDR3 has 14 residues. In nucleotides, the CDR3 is TGTGCCAGCAGTAAGTCTGGGCCCTCCTACGAGCAGTACTTC. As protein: CASSKSGPSYEQYF.

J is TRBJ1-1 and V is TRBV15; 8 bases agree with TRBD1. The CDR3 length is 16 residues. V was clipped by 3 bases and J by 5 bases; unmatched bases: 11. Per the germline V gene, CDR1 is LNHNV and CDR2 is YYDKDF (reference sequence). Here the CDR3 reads CATSSGTGVRRTEAFF. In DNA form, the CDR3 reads TGTGCCACCAGCAGCGGGACAGGCGTCCGGAGGACTGAAGCTTTCTTT.

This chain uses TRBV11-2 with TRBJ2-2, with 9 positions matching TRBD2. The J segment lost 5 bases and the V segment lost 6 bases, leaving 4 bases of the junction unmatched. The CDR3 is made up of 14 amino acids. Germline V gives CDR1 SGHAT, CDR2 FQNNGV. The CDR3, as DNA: TGTGCCAGCAGGAGGACTAGCGTTACCGGGGAGCTGTTTTTT. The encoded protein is CASRRTSVTGELFF. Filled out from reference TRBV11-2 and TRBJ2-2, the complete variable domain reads EAGVAQSPRYKIIEKRQSVAFWCNPISGHATLYWYQQILGQGPKLLIQFQNNGVVDDSQLPKDRFSAERLKGVDSTLKIQPAKLEDSAVYLCASRRTSVTGELFFGEGSRLTVL.

The DNA for the CDR3 is TGTGCCAGCAGCTTATGGGACAGGGGTCCGGGCCCAATACTGTTTTTT. It translates to CASSLWDRGPGPILFF. The rearrangement uses TRBV7-9 and TRBJ1-4; 10 bases fit TRBD1. Trimming removed 2 bases from V and 13 bases from J; junction bases left unmatched: 13. The CDR3 runs to 16 residues. Germline V lookup: CDR1 SEHNR, CDR2 FQNEAQ (reference sequence). The full variable domain, with the rest looked up from reference TRBV7-9 and TRBJ1-4, is DTGVSQNPRHKITKRGQNVTFRCDPISEHNRLYWYRQTLGQGPEFLTYFQNEAQLEKSRLLSDRFSAERPKGSFSTLEIQRTEQGDSAMYLCASSLWDRGPGPILFFGSGTQLSVL.

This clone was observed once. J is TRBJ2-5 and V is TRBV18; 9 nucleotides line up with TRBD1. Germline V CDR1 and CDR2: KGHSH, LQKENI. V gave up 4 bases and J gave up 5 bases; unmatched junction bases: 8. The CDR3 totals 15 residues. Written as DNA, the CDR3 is TGTGCCAGCTCACGATCACAGGGGGCGGCGGAGACCCAGTACTTC. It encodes CASSRSQGAAETQYF.

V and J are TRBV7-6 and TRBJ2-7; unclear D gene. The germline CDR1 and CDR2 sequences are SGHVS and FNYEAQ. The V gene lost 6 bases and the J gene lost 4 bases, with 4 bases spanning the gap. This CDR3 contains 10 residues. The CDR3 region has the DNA TGTGCCAGCAGTGGGTACGAGCAGTACTTC. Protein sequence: CASSGYEQYF.

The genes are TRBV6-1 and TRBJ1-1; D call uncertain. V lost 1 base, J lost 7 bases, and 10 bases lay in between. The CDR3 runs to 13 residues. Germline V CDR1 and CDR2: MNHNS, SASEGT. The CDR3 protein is CASSEGPAFEAFF. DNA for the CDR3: TGTGCCAGCAGTGAAGGACCCGCCTTTGAAGCTTTCTTT.

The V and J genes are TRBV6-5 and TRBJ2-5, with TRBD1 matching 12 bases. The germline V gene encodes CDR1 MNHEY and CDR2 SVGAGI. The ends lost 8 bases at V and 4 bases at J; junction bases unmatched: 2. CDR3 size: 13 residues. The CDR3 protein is CASRDRGRETQYF. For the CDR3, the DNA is TGTGCCAGCCGGGACAGGGGGCGAGAGACCCAGTACTTC.

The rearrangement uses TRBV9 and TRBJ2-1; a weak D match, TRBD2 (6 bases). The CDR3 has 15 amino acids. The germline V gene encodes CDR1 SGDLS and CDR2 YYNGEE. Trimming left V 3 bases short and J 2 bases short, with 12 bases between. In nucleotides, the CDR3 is TGTGCCAGCAGCGCGACGGGGGAGGCCTACAATGAGCAGTTCTTC. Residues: CASSATGEAYNEQFF.